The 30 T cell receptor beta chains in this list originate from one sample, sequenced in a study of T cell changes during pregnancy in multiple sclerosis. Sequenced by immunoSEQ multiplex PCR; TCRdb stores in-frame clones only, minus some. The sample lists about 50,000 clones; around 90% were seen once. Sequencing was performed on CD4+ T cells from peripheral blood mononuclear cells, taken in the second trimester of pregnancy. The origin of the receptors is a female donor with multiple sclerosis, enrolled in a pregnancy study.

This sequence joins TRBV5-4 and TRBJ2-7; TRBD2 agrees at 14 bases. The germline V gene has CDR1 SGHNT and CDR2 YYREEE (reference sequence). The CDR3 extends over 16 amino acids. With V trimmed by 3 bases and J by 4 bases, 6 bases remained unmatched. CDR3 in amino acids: CASSSRLAGGPYEQYF. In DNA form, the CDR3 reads TGTGCCAGCAGCTCCCGACTAGCGGGGGGGCCTTACGAGCAGTACTTC.

For the CDR3, the DNA is TGTGCCAGCAGCTTAGATCTAGTCCAGCCCCAGCATTTT. Residues: CASSLDLVQPQHF. The gene calls are TRBV11-2 and TRBJ1-5; no firm D call. This CDR3 spans 13 amino acids. V was trimmed by 0 bases and J by 7 bases, leaving 7 bases between them. CDR1 and CDR2 from the germline V gene are SGHAT and FQNNGV.

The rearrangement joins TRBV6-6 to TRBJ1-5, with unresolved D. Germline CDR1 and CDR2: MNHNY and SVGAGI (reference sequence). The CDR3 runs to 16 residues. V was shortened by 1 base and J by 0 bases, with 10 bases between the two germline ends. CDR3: CASSYFNPDSNQPQHF. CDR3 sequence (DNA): TGTGCCAGCAGTTACTTTAACCCAGATAGCAATCAGCCCCAGCATTTT.

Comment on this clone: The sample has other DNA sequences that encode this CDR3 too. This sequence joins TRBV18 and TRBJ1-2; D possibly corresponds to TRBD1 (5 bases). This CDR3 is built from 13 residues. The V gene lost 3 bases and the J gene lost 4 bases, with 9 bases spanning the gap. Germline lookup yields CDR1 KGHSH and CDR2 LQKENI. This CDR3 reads CASSPLDSYGYTF. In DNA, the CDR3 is TGTGCCAGCTCACCTCTAGACAGCTATGGCTACACCTTC.

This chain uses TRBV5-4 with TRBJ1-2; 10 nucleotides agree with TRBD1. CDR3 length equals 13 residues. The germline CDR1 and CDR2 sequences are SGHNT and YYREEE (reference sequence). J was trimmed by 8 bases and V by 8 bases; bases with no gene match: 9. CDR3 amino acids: CASSSGTGVGYTF. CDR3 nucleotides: TGTGCCAGTTCATCCGGGACAGGGGTCGGCTACACCTTC.

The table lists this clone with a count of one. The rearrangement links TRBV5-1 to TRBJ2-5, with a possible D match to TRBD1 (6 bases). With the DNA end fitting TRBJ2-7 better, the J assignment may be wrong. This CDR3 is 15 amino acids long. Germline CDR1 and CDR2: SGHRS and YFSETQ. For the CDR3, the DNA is TGCGCCAGCAGCTTGTTCCCCGGGACACTATACGAGCAGTACTTC. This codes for CASSLFPGTLYEQYF.

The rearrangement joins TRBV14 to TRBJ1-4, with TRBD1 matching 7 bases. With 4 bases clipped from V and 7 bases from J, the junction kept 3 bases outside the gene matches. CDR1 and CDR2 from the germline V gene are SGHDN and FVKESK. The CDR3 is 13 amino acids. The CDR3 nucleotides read TGTGCCAGCAGCCTCGACAGGGTTGAAAAACTGTTTTTT. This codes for CASSLDRVEKLFF. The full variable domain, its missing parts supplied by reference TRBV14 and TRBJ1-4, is EAGVTQFPSHSVIEKGQTVTLRCDPISGHDNLYWYRRVMGKEIKFLLHFVKESKQDESGMPNNRFLAERTGGTYSTLKVQPAELEDSGVYFCASSLDRVEKLFFGSGTQLSVL.

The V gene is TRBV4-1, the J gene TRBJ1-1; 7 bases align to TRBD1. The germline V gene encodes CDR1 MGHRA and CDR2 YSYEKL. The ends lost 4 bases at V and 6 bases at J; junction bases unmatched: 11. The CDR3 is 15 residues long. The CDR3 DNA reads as TGCGCCAGCAGCCCCTCCGGGACAGCGATCTCTGAAGCTTTCTTT. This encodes CASSPSGTAISEAFF.

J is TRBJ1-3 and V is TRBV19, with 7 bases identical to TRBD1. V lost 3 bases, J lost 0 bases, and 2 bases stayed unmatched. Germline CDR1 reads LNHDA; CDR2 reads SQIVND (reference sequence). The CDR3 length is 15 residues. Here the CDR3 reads CASSIGQVSGNTIYF. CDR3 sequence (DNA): TGTGCCAGTAGTATTGGACAGGTCTCTGGAAACACCATATATTTT.

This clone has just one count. The CDR3 DNA sequence: TGTGCCAGTAGTGCGGACAGGGGGGCGGACGAGCAGTACTTC. Translation: CASSADRGADEQYF. The V and J genes are TRBV19 and TRBJ2-7; 10 bases agree with TRBD1. The CDR3 loop spans 14 amino acids. V lost 5 bases, J lost 5 bases, and 6 bases stayed unmatched. Per the germline V gene, CDR1 is LNHDA and CDR2 is SQIVND (reference sequence).

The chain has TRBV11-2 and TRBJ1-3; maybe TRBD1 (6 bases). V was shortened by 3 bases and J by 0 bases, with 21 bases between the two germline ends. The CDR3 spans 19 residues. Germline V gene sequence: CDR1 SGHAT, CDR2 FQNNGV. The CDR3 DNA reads TGTGCCAGCAGCTTGTTAGCCAGGGGCGGCCTCTCCTCTGGAAACACCATATATTTT. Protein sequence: CASSLLARGGLSSGNTIYF.

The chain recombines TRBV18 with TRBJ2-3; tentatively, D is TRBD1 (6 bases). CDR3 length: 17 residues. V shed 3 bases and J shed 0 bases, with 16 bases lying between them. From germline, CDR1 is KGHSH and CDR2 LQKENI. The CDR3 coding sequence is TGTGCCAGCTCACCTCTTAGGGACACGTCTAGCACAGATACGCAGTATTTT. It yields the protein CASSPLRDTSSTDTQYF.

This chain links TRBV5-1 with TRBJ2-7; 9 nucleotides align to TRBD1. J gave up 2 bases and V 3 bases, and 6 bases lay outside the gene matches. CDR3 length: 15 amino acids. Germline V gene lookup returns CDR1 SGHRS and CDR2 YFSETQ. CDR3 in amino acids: CASSSRQGETYEQYF. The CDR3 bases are TGCGCCAGCAGCTCACGACAGGGGGAGACCTACGAGCAGTACTTC.

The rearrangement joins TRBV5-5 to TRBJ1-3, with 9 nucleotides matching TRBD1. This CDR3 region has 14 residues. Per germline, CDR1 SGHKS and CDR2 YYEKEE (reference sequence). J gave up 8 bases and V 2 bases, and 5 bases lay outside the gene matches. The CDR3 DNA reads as TGTGCCAGCAGCTTCGGACAGGGGATATACACCATATATTTT. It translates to CASSFGQGIYTIYF.

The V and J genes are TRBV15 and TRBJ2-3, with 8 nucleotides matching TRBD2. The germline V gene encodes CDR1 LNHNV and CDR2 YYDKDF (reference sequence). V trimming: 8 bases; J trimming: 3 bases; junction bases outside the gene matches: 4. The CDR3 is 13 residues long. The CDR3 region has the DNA TGTGCCACCGGTGGCGGGGGGACAGATACGCAGTATTTT. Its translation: CATGGGGTDTQYF.

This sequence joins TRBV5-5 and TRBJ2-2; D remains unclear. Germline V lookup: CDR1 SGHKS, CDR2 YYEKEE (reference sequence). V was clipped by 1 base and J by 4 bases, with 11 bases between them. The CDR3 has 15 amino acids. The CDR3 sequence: CASSLRVRRTGELFF. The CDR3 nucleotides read TGTGCCAGCAGCTTGCGGGTGAGACGCACCGGGGAGCTGTTTTTT.

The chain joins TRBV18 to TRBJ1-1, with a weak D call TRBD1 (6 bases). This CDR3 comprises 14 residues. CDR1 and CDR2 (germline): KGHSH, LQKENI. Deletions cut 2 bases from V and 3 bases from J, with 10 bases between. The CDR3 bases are TGTGCCAGCTCACCAGGGGACACGTACACTGAAGCTTTCTTT. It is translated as CASSPGDTYTEAFF.

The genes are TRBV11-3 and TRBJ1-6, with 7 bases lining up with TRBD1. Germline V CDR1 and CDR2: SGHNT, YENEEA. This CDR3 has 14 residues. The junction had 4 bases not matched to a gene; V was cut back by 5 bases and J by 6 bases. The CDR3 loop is CASSETGFNSPLHF. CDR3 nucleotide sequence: TGTGCCAGCAGCGAGACAGGGTTTAATTCACCCCTCCACTTT.

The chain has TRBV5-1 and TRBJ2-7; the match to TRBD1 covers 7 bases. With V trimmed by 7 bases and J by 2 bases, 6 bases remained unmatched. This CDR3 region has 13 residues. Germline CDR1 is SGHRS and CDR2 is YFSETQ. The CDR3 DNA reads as TGCGCCAGCGGTCGGGACAGTACCTACGAGCAGTACTTC. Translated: CASGRDSTYEQYF.

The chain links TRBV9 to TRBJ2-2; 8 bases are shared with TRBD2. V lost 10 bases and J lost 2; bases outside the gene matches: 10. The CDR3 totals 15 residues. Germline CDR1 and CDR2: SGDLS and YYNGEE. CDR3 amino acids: CASSGRGANTGELFF. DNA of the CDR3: TGTGCCTCTAGCGGGCGGGGAGCCAACACCGGGGAGCTGTTTTTT.

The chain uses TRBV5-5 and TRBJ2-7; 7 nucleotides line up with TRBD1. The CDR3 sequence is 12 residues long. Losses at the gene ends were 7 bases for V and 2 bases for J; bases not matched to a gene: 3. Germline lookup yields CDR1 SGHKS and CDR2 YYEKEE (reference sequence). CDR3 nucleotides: TGTGCCAGCGGGACAGCAGCCTACGAGCAGTACTTC. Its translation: CASGTAAYEQYF.

The CDR3 coding sequence is TGTGCCAGCAGCGAGGGTGGACGGCCTGAAGGGCCCCAGCATTTT. This translates into CASSEGGRPEGPQHF. The chain employs TRBV25-1 and TRBJ1-5; D unclear. CDR3 length equals 15 residues. V was trimmed by 6 bases and J by 9 bases, leaving 21 bases between them. CDR1 is MGHDK and CDR2 is SYGVNS in the germline V gene.

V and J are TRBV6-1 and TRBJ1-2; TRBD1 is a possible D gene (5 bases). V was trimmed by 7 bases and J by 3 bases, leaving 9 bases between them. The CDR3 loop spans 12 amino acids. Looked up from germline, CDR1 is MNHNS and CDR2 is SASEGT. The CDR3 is CASTKTDYGYTF. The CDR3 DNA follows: TGTGCCAGCACAAAGACAGACTATGGCTACACCTTC.

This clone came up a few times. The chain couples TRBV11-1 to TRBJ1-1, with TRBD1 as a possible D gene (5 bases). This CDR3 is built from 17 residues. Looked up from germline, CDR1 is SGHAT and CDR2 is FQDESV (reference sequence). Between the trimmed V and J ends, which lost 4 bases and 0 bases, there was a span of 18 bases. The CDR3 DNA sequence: TGTGCCAGCAGCTATCCCAGGGCCCCGATACTGAACACTGAAGCTTTCTTT. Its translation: CASSYPRAPILNTEAFF.

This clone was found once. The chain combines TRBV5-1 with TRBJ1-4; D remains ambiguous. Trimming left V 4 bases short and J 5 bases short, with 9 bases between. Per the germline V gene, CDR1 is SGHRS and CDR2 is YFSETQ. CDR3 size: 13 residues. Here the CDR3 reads CASSSHRNEKLFF. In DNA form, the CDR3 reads TGCGCCAGCAGCAGCCACAGAAATGAAAAACTGTTTTTT.

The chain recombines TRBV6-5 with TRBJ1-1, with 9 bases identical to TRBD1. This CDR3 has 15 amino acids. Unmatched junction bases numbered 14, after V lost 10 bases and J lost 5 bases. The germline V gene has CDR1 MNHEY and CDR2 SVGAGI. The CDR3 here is CATSGQGFLGTEAFF. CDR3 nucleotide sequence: TGTGCCACCTCCGGACAGGGGTTCCTTGGGACTGAAGCTTTCTTT.

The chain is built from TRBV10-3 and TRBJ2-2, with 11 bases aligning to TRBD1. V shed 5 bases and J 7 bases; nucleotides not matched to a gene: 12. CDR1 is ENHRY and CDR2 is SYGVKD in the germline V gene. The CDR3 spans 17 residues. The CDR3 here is CAISSSQGQGAVGELFF. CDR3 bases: TGTGCCATCAGTTCCTCACAAGGACAGGGGGCAGTCGGGGAGCTGTTTTTT.

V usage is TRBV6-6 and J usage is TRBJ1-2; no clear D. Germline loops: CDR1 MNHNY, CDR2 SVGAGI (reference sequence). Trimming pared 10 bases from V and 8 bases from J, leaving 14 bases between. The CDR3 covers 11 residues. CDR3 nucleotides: TGTGCCATCAACTCGGGTGTCGGCTACACCTTC. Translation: CAINSGVGYTF.

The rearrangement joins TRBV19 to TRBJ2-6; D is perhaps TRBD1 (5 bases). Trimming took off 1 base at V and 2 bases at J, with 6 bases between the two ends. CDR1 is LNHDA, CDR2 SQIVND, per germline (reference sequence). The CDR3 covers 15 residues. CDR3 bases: TGTGCCAGTAGTATAGGGGGCGCTGGGGCCAACGTCCTGACTTTC. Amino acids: CASSIGGAGANVLTF.

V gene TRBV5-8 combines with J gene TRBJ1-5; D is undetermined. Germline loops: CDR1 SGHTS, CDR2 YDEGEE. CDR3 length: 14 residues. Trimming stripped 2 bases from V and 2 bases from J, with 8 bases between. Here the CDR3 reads CASSFVRGNQPQHF. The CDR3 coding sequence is TGTGCCAGCAGCTTTGTCCGGGGCAATCAGCCCCAGCATTTT.